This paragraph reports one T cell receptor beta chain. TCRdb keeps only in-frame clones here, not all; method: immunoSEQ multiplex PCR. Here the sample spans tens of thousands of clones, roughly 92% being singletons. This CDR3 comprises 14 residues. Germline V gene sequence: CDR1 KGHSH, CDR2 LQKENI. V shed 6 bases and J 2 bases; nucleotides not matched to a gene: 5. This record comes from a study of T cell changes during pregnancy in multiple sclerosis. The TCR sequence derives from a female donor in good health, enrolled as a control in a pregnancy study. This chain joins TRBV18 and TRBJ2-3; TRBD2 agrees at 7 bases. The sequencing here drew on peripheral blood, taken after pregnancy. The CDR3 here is CASSAGTITDTQYF. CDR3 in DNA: TGTGCCAGCTCGGCCGGGACTATCACAGATACGCAGTATTTT.